This T cell receptor (beta chain) originates from a study of blood T cell repertoires in COVID-19. V was pared by 6 bases and J by 8 bases, with 3 bases of the junction left unmatched. The V gene's germline CDR1 is DFQATT and CDR2 SNEGSKA (reference sequence). The CDR3 contains 11 residues. In the authors' methods: The authors estimated nucleated cell counts from reference gene primer amplification. The repertoire was sequenced with immunoSEQ multiplex PCR; TCRdb's copy has only in-frame clones and lacks some. V, J and clone size reflect that table, while D and trimming were determined from the DNA. The sample carries 250,000 to 350,000 clones, approximately 88% recorded once.

The chain uses TRBV20-1 and TRBJ2-4; 8 bases align to TRBD2. The sequence came from a human donor with COVID-19, enrolled during active disease. The donor label of this sample is uncertain. Material: peripheral blood. The CDR3 DNA is TGCAGTGCGGGGCGGGAGGACATTCAGTACTTC. Protein sequence: CSAGREDIQYF.